These T cell receptor beta chains were read from a single sample in a study of shared clonotypes between healthy human individuals. The method was immunoSEQ multiplex PCR; TCRdb's version includes in-frame clones alone and lacks a portion of them. This table holds a few hundred thousand clones, 79% found once. Sequenced: PBMCs. Receptors originate from a woman aged 40-49 years in good health. Some clones in this sample may be carry-over from other donors' samples. CDR3s include the opening cysteine and the closing phenylalanine or tryptophan. Each record gives: D gene, J gene, V gene, clone size, CDR3 protein, CDR3 DNA. A D gene is named only where the DNA matches it firmly. For some rows the clone size is stated as once, few or many, or as a class when expanded; others skip it.

-	TRBJ2-1	TRBV9	-	CASSVSSETEQFF	TGTGCCAGCAGCGTAAGTAGCGAGACTGAGCAGTTCTTC
-	TRBJ1-6	TRBV4-2	-	CASSHADRNNSPLHF	TGTGCCAGCAGCCATGCTGACAGGAATAATTCACCCCTCCACTTT
-	TRBJ2-7	TRBV5-1	-	CASSLSQGNYEQYF	TGCGCCAGCAGCCTCTCGCAGGGGAACTACGAGCAGTACTTC
-	TRBJ2-1	TRBV5-1	-	CASSPRLDYNEQFF	TGCGCCAGCAGCCCGCGACTAGATTACAATGAGCAGTTCTTC
-	TRBJ2-1	TRBV4-1	many	CASSQAMGLEQFF	TGCGCCAGCAGCCAAGCTATGGGTTTGGAGCAGTTCTTC
-	TRBJ1-5	TRBV7-2	-	CASSLMGTLGQPQHF	TGTGCCAGCAGCTTAATGGGGACTTTGGGGCAGCCCCAGCATTTT
TRBD2	TRBJ2-1	TRBV7-9	-	CASSRGTSGRANPYNEQFF	TGTGCCAGCAGCCGCGGGACTAGCGGGAGGGCCAACCCCTACAATGAGCAGTTCTTC
-	TRBJ2-2	TRBV7-9	-	CASSPLLGGGELFF	TGTGCCAGCAGCCCCCTGCTGGGGGGCGGGGAGCTGTTTTTT
TRBD2	TRBJ2-3	TRBV7-3	-	CASSRQGTSGSTDTQYF	TGTGCCAGCAGCCGACAGGGGACTAGCGGGAGCACAGATACGCAGTATTTT
TRBD2	TRBJ2-2	TRBV30	-	CAYQHGTINTGELFF	TGTGCCTACCAACACGGGACTATAAACACCGGGGAGCTGTTTTTT
TRBD2	TRBJ2-7	TRBV5-1	many	CASSLAGGTSGTEQYF	TGCGCCAGCAGCTTGGCCGGGGGGACTAGCGGGACCGAGCAGTACTTC
-	TRBJ2-3	TRBV10-2	once	CASRWEAGLNPDTQYF	TGCGCCAGCAGGTGGGAAGCCGGGCTAAACCCAGATACGCAGTATTTT
TRBD1	TRBJ1-2	TRBV29-1	-	CSVGAGGNYGYTF	TGCAGCGTTGGGGCAGGGGGTAACTATGGCTACACCTTC
-	TRBJ2-5	TRBV2	-	CASAYQETQYF	TGTGCCAGCGCGTACCAAGAGACCCAGTACTTC
-	TRBJ1-1	TRBV18	once	CASSWGPNTEAFF	TGTGCCAGCTCATGGGGACCCAACACTGAAGCTTTCTTT
-	TRBJ1-5	TRBV5-1	-	CASERVWGDGPQHF	TGCGCCAGCGAACGGGTGTGGGGCGACGGGCCCCAGCATTTT
TRBD1	TRBJ1-2	TRBV7-6	once	CASSPGQAQGLAF	TGTGCCAGCAGCCCGGGACAGGCCCAGGGCTTGGCCTTC
-	TRBJ1-4	TRBV28	-	CASKTTNEKLFF	TGTGCCAGCAAAACAACTAATGAAAAACTGTTTTTT
TRBD1	TRBJ2-5	TRBV2	-	CASSEANRGRETQYF	TGTGCCAGCAGTGAAGCTAACAGGGGGCGGGAGACCCAGTACTTC
-	TRBJ1-1	TRBV7-2	-	CASSLQGITEAFF	TGTGCCAGCAGCCTCCAGGGAATCACTGAAGCTTTCTTT
TRBD2	TRBJ2-1	TRBV9	-	CASSPGGGESSYNEQFF	TGTGCCAGCAGCCCGGGGGGAGGGGAGAGCTCCTACAATGAGCAGTTCTTC
TRBD2	TRBJ2-2	TRBV7-2	-	CASSPRTSGRTGELFF	TGTGCCAGCAGCCCGCGGACTAGCGGGAGGACCGGGGAGCTGTTTTTT
-	TRBJ1-1	TRBV15	-	CATSRDQGPGTEAFF	TGTGCCACCAGCAGAGATCAGGGGCCCGGCACTGAAGCTTTCTTT
TRBD1	TRBJ1-4	TRBV2	-	CASRPGTGDEKLFF	TGTGCCAGCAGACCCGGGACAGGGGATGAAAAACTGTTTTTT
-	TRBJ2-3	TRBV27	-	CASRPGQFSTDTQYF	TGTGCCAGCCGCCCCGGTCAGTTTTCCACAGATACGCAGTATTTT
TRBD2	TRBJ2-5	TRBV11-2	once	CASSSLLQAGGRGETQYF	TGTGCCAGCAGCTCCCTTCTCCAGGCGGGAGGGCGGGGGGAGACCCAGTACTTC
TRBD1	TRBJ1-4	TRBV15	-	CATSRSTGVENPEKLFF	TGTGCCACCAGCAGATCTACAGGGGTGGAGAATCCTGAAAAACTGTTTTTT